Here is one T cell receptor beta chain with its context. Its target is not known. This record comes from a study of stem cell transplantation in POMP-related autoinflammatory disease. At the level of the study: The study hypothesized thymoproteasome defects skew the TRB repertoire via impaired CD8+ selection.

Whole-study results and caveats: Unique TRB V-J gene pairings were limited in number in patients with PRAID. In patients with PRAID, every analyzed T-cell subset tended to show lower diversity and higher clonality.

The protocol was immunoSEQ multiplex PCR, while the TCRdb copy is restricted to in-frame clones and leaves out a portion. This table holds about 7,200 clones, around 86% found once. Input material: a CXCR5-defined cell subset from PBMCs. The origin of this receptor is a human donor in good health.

The CDR3 DNA is TGTGCCAGCTCACCGCCGGTGGGGCAGGGGGTGTTGGCTAATGAAAAACTGTTTTTT. This sequence encodes CASSPPVGQGVLANEKLFF. The chain joins TRBV18 to TRBJ1-4; TRBD1 agrees at 7 bases. This CDR3 has 19 residues. The ends lost 3 bases at V and 3 bases at J; junction bases unmatched: 16. The germline V gene encodes CDR1 KGHSH and CDR2 LQKENI.